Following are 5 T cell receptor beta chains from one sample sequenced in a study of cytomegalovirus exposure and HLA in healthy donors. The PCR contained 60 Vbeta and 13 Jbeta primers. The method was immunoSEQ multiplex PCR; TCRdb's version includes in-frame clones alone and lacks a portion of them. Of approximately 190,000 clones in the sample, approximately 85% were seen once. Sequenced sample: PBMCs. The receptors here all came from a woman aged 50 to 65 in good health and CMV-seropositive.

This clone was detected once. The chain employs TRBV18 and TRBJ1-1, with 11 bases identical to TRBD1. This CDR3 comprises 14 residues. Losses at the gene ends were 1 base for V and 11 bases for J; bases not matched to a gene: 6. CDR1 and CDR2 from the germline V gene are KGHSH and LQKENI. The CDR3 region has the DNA TGTGCCAGCTCACCACAGGGACAGGGGGTTCGTGCTTTCTTT. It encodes CASSPQGQGVRAFF.

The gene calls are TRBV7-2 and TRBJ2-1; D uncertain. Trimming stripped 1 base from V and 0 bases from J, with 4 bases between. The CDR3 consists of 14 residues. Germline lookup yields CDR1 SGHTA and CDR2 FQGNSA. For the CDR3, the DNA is TGTGCCAGCAGCTTAGACAGCTCCTACAATGAGCAGTTCTTC. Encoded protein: CASSLDSSYNEQFF. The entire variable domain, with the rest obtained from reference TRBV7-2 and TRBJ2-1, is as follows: GAGVSQSPSNKVTEKGKDVELRCDPISGHTALYWYRQSLGQGLEFLIYFQGNSAPDKSGLPSDRFSAERTGGSVSTLTIQRTQQEDSAVYLCASSLDSSYNEQFFGPGTRLTVL.

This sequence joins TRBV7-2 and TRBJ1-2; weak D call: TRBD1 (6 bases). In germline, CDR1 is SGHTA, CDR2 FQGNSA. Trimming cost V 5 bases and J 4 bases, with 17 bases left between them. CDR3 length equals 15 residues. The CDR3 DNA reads TGTGCCAGCAGCCCATACAGGGAGGGAAGCTATGGCTACACCTTC. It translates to CASSPYREGSYGYTF.

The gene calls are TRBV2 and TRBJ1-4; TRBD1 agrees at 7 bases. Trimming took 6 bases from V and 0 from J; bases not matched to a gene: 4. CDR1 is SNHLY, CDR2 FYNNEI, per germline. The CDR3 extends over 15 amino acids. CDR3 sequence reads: CASSGTGATNEKLFF. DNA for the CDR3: TGTGCCAGCAGCGGAACAGGGGCAACTAATGAAAAACTGTTTTTT.

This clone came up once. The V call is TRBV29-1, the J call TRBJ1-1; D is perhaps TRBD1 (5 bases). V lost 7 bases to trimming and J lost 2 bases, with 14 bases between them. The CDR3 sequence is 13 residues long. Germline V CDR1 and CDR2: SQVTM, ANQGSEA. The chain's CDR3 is CSASGGFNTEAFF. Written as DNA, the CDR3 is TGCAGCGCATCGGGGGGATTTAACACTGAAGCTTTCTTT.